These T cell receptor beta chains were read from a single sample in a study of identical twins. TCRdb redid the calling of the 5' RACE reads with MiXCR, one entry per CDR3 protein. The data show roughly 630,000 distinct CDR3 sequences, roughly 6.6% seen once. In addition, the sample was reused for a study of yellow fever vaccine responses in identical twins.

The sequenced sample consisted of PBMCs. The receptor source for this set is a woman under 30 in good health. Each CDR3 is given without its conserved first and last residue.

J gene	CDR3 length	V gene	CDR3 protein
TRBJ2-5	14	TRBV12-3/TRBV12-4	ASRIKTSGLQETQY
TRBJ2-3	15	TRBV5-1	ASSRTSGTPSTDTQY
TRBJ1-1	10	TRBV5-6	ASSLGPAEAF
TRBJ2-4	11	TRBV20-1	SMNSGAKNIQY
TRBJ2-7	13	TRBV7-9	ASSSRGTSGNEQY
TRBJ2-7	14	TRBV4-1	ASSQETRGIQYEQY
TRBJ2-7	14	TRBV6-1	ASSEATFLQGEFVY
TRBJ1-3	13	TRBV3-1	ASSRWDSPGNTIY
TRBJ2-7	12	TRBV2	ASSELPEAYEQY
TRBJ2-1	9	TRBV7-9	ASSQTSEVF
TRBJ2-2	13	TRBV2	ASSGRGKNTGELF
TRBJ2-4	14	TRBV6-1	ASSLTLDRGANIQY
TRBJ2-7	12	TRBV10-3	AISDRDRAYEQY
TRBJ2-2	15	TRBV12-3/TRBV12-4	ASSPRTSGGPGRELF
TRBJ2-3	9	TRBV29-1	SVGKTDTQY
TRBJ2-4	14	TRBV15	ATSRVGGTAKNIQY
TRBJ2-7	13	TRBV20-1	SARGSGPVNYEQY
TRBJ2-7	15	TRBV7-9	ASSLRLGAGGTYEQY